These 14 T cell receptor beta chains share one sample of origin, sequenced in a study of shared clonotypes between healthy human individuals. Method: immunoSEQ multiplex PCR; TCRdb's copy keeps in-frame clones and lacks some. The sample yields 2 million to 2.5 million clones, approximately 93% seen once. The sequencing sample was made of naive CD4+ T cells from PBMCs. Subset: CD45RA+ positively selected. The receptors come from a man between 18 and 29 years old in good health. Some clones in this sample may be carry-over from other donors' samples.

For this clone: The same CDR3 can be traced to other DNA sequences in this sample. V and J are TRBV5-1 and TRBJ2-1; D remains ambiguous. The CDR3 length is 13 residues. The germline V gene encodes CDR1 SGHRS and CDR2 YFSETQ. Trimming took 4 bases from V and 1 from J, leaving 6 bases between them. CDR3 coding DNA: TGCGCCAGCAGCGCCGGATCCTACAATGAGCAGTTCTTC. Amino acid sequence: CASSAGSYNEQFF.

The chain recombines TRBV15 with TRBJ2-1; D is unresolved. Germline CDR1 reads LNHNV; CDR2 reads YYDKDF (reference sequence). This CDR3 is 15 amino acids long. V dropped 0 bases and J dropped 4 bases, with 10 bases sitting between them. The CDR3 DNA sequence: TGTGCCACCAGCAGAGATCCCGGGCTGTACAATGAGCAGTTCTTC. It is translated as CATSRDPGLYNEQFF.

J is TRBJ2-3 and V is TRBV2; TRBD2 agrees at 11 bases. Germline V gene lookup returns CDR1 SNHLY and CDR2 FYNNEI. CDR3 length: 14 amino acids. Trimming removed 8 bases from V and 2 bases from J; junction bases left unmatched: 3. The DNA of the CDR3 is TGTGCCAGCCTAGCGGGAGGCAACACAGATACGCAGTATTTT. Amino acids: CASLAGGNTDTQYF.

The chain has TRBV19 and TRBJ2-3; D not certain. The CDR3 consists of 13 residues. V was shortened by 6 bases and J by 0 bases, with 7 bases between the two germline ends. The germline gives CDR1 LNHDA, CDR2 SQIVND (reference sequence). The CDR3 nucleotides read TGTGCCAGTAGGGCAGACAGCACAGATACGCAGTATTTT. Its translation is CASRADSTDTQYF.

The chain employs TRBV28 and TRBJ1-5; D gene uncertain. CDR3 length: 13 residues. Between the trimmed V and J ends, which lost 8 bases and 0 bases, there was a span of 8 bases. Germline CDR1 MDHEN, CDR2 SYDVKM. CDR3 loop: CASHPASNQPQHF. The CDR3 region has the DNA TGTGCCAGCCACCCAGCTAGCAATCAGCCCCAGCATTTT.

CDR3 DNA: TGTGCCAGCAGTGGGGCGGACAGTCTGCCTATTTATAGCAATCAGCCCCAGCATTTT. As protein: CASSGADSLPIYSNQPQHF. This chain connects TRBV2 to TRBJ1-5, with D possibly TRBD1 on 6 matching bases. CDR1 is SNHLY and CDR2 is FYNNEI in the germline V gene. The V end lost 4 bases, the J end lost 0 bases, and 22 bases lay between the germline ends. The length of the CDR3 is 19 residues.

The CDR3 region is CASSLVTAGQPQHF. CDR3 coding DNA: TGTGCCAGCAGCTTAGTGACAGCGGGTCAGCCCCAGCATTTT. This chain joins TRBV7-2 and TRBJ1-5, with D possibly TRBD1 on 5 matching bases. The germline CDR1 and CDR2 sequences are SGHTA and FQGNSA. The CDR3 has 14 residues. V was trimmed by 1 base and J by 6 bases, leaving 10 bases between them.

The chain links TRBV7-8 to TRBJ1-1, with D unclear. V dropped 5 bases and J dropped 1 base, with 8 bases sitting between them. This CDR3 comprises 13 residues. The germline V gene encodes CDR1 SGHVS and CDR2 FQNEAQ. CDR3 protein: CASSPRGNTEAFF. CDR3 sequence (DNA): TGTGCCAGCAGCCCCCGGGGGAACACTGAAGCTTTCTTT.

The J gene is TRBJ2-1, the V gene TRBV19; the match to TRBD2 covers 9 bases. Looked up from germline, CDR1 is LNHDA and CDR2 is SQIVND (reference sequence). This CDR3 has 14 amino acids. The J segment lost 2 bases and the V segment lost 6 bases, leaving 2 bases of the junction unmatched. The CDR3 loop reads CASRASGTYNEQFF. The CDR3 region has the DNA TGTGCCAGTAGGGCTAGCGGGACCTACAATGAGCAGTTCTTC.

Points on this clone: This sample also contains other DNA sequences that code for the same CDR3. CDR3 in amino acids: CASSLGTDYGYTF. The DNA for the CDR3 is TGTGCCAGCTCCCTAGGGACAGACTATGGCTACACCTTC. This chain uses TRBV18 with TRBJ1-2; 7 bases agree with TRBD1. Trimming cost V 6 bases and J 3 bases; bases outside gene matches: 4. Germline V lookup: CDR1 KGHSH, CDR2 LQKENI. The CDR3 is 13 amino acids.

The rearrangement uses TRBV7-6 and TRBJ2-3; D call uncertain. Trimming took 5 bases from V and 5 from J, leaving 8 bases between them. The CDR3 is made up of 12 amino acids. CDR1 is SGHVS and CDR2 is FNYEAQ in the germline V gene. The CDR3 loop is CASSHPLDTQYF. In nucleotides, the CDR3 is TGTGCCAGCAGCCATCCACTAGATACGCAGTATTTT.

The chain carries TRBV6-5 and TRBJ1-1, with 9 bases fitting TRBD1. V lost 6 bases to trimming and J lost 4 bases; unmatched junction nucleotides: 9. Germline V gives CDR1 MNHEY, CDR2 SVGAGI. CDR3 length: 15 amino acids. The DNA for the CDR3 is TGTGCCAGCAGAATCCATACAGGGGGCGTCACTGAAGCTTTCTTT. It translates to CASRIHTGGVTEAFF.

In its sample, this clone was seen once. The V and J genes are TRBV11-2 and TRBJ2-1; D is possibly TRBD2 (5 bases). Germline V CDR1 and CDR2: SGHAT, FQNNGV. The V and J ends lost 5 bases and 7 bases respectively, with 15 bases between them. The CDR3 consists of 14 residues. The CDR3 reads CASSPSQSGNEQFF. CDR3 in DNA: TGTGCCAGCAGCCCCTCACAATCGGGAAATGAGCAGTTCTTC.

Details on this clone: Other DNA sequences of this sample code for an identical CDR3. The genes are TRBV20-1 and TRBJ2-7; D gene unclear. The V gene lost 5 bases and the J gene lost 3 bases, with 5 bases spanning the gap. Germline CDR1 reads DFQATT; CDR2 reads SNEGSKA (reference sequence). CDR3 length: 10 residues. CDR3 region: CSAGRYEQYF. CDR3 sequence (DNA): TGCAGTGCTGGCCGCTACGAGCAGTACTTC.